This passage covers 14 T cell receptor beta chains from one sample sequenced in a study of T cells in Graves' hyperthyroidism and ophthalmopathy. Researchers took RNA transcripts and amplified the TCR beta CDR3 regions from them. TCR CDR3 regions were first amplified by RT-PCR with HTBI primers. TCRdb reanalysed the multiplex PCR reads using MiXCR and keeps one entry per CDR3 protein. The table lists some 500,000 distinct CDR3 sequences, about 16% of them singletons, with 25% to 30% in the top ten. Sample: blood. The receptors were gathered from a woman in her twenties or thirties with Graves' ophthalmopathy.

There are a few counts of this clonotype. The chain combines TRBV7-9 with TRBJ2-1; TRBD1 or TRBD2 may be the D gene (5 bases each). This CDR3 is 17 amino acids long. Between the trimmed V and J ends, which lost 7 bases and 5 bases, there was a span of 24 bases. Germline CDR1 SEHNR, CDR2 FQNEAQ (reference sequence). The CDR3: CASKEMEGQGPNNEQFF. CDR3 in DNA: TGTGCCAGCAAAGAGATGGAAGGTCAGGGACCGAACAATGAGCAGTTCTTC.

This clonotype was counted only a few times. CDR3 coding DNA: TGTGCCAGCAGCCCGAAGGTGTTAGCGACGGTCTACGAGCAGTACTTC. It translates to CASSPKVLATVYEQYF. The genes are TRBV6-2 or TRBV6-3 and TRBJ2-7, with TRBD2 as a possible D gene (5 bases). Germline CDR1 and CDR2: MNHEY and SVGEGT. The CDR3 is 16 amino acids. V lost 6 bases and J lost 3, with 21 bases in between.

The V and J genes are TRBV7-3 and TRBJ2-3; 8 bases match TRBD1. J lost 5 bases, V lost 2 bases, and 6 bases had no gene match. This CDR3 spans 15 amino acids. CDR1 and CDR2 (germline): SGHTA, FQGTGA. The CDR3 DNA reads as TGTGCCAGCAGCTTATCAGGGGGCGGTGGAGATACGCAGTATTTT. It specifies CASSLSGGGGDTQYF.

The chain uses TRBV29-1 and TRBJ2-1, with 12 bases aligning to TRBD2. Germline V gene sequence: CDR1 SQVTM, CDR2 ANQGSEA. CDR3 length equals 17 residues. V was pared by 4 bases and J by 5 bases, with 12 bases of the junction left unmatched. This CDR3 reads CSVGVIRGLAGHNEQFF. CDR3 sequence (DNA): TGCAGCGTTGGTGTTATCCGTGGACTAGCGGGACACAATGAGCAGTTCTTC.

In its sample, this clonotype was seen many times. V usage is TRBV11-2 and J usage is TRBJ1-2, with D unresolved. This CDR3 comprises 17 residues. V was cut by 7 bases and J by 3 bases, with 24 bases left in between. The germline V gene has CDR1 SGHAT and CDR2 FQNNGV. DNA for the CDR3: TGTGCCAGCACCCTTACCCCAGACGGCCTAGGAGACTATGGCTACACCTTC. This translates into CASTLTPDGLGDYGYTF.

CDR3 sequence: CASSLMWDRGLSGELFF. The CDR3 DNA follows: TGTGCCAGCAGCCTGATGTGGGACAGGGGGCTATCCGGGGAGCTGTTTTTT. The gene calls are TRBV7-2 and TRBJ2-2; 12 bases are shared with TRBD1. The CDR3 spans 17 residues. CDR1 is SGHTA and CDR2 is FQGNSA in the germline V gene. V was pared by 5 bases and J by 6 bases, with 10 bases of the junction left unmatched.

This clonotype was picked up many times. The rearrangement uses TRBV7-9 and TRBJ2-7; D assignment may be TRBD1 or TRBD2 (5 bases each). The CDR3 consists of 14 residues. Germline V lookup: CDR1 SEHNR, CDR2 FQNEAQ (reference sequence). V dropped 5 bases and J dropped 1 base, with 12 bases sitting between them. CDR3 region: CASSGGRDSYEQYF. The CDR3 DNA is TGTGCCAGCAGCGGGGGACGAGATTCCTACGAGCAGTACTTC.

This clonotype turned up a few times. V usage is TRBV14 and J usage is TRBJ1-1; D might be TRBD1 (6 bases). This CDR3 comprises 14 residues. Germline CDR1 SGHDN, CDR2 FVKESK. V was shortened by 8 bases and J by 0 bases, with 13 bases between the two germline ends. The CDR3 region has the DNA TGTGCCAGCGGTACAGGGCCCATGAACACTGAAGCTTTCTTT. Its translation is CASGTGPMNTEAFF.

The rearrangement joins TRBV5-1 to TRBJ2-1; 8 nucleotides align to TRBD2. This CDR3 region has 13 residues. The V gene end was trimmed by 3 bases and the J gene end by 7 bases; junction bases not matched to a gene: 3. In germline, CDR1 is SGHRS, CDR2 YFSETQ. CDR3 sequence (DNA): TGCGCCAGCAGCTCAGCGGGAGTAAATGAGCAGTTCTTC. It is translated as CASSSAGVNEQFF.

This clonotype has a count of ten or more. The chain recombines TRBV11-2 with TRBJ2-3; 12 bases are a match to TRBD1. Per the germline V gene, CDR1 is SGHAT and CDR2 is FQNNGV. The CDR3 loop spans 16 amino acids. J lost 5 bases, V lost 5 bases, and 8 bases had no gene match. The CDR3 spells CASSPGTGGAVDTQYF. DNA for the CDR3: TGTGCCAGCAGCCCTGGGACAGGGGGCGCCGTAGATACGCAGTATTTT.

A few counts support this clonotype. This rearrangement joins TRBV6-1 to TRBJ2-1, with a possible D match to TRBD1 (6 bases). Trimming removed 6 bases at V and 0 bases at J, with 15 bases between. The CDR3 length is 16 residues. The germline V gene encodes CDR1 MNHNS and CDR2 SASEGT. The CDR3 loop is CASRPTGHRSYNEQFF. DNA for the CDR3: TGTGCCAGCAGACCCACGGGACACCGCTCCTACAATGAGCAGTTCTTC.

This clonotype was seen many times. This rearrangement joins TRBV7-2 to TRBJ1-5, with TRBD1 matching over 10 bases. The germline V gene encodes CDR1 SGHTA and CDR2 FQGNSA. The CDR3 runs to 17 residues. The V segment lost 1 base and the J segment 3 bases; nucleotides outside the gene matches: 6. The CDR3 reads CASSLGDRGQNNQPQHF. CDR3 in DNA: TGTGCCAGCAGCTTAGGGGACAGGGGTCAGAACAATCAGCCCCAGCATTTT. Full variable domain (remainder filled in from reference TRBV7-2 and TRBJ1-5): GAGVSQSPSNKVTEKGKDVELRCDPISGHTALYWYRQSLGQGLEFLIYFQGNSAPDKSGLPSDRFSAERTGGSVSTLTIQRTQQEDSAVYLCASSLGDRGQNNQPQHFGDGTRLSIL.

This clonotype was observed many times. The chain is built from TRBV7-9 and TRBJ2-3; D not certain. CDR3 length: 11 residues. CDR1 is SEHNR and CDR2 is FQNEAQ in the germline V gene (reference sequence). In DNA, the CDR3 is TGTGCAACAGCCTCCGGAGATACGCAGTATTTT. Translated, it gives CATASGDTQYF.

This clonotype was observed at least ten times. This sequence joins TRBV7-9 and TRBJ1-1; D not resolved. Germline CDR1 reads SEHNR; CDR2 reads FQNEAQ (reference sequence). The V end was cut by 5 bases, the J end by 3 bases, with 28 bases between. The CDR3 is 19 residues long. CDR3 in DNA: TGTGCCAGCAGCCTTCCGTTCCTACGGACCCCACGAAAGGACACTGAAGCTTTCTTT. It yields the protein CASSLPFLRTPRKDTEAFF. Full variable domain (rest looked up from reference TRBV7-9 and TRBJ1-1): DTGVSQNPRHKITKRGQNVTFRCDPISEHNRLYWYRQTLGQGPEFLTYFQNEAQLEKSRLLSDRFSAERPKGSFSTLEIQRTEQGDSAMYLCASSLPFLRTPRKDTEAFFGQGTRLTVV.